This TCR beta chain comes out of a study of ipilimumab plus nivolumab after autologous stem cell transplantation (dated by TCRdb to about 2021). In the study overall: The median number of doses received by trial patients was 4 to 6 for ipilimumab and about eight for nivolumab. Patients in the myeloma cohort were either high-risk and transplant-naive or had relapsed within 3 years of a first autologous transplant. Patients in the trial were undergoing autologous transplant and had high-risk diffuse large B cell lymphoma, mature T cell lymphoma, or multiple myeloma. The intent-to-treat population of the trial was made up of 30 to 40 patients.

The CDR3 holds 15 amino acids from the cysteine to the phenylalanine. Just the 45-base CDR3 DNA is kept, in frame starting at base 1. Taken from the germline V gene, the CDR1 and CDR2 loops are SGDLS and YYNGEE. The germline V and J ends show losses of 4 bases and 5 bases respectively, and no gene match explains 9 bases of the junction. The library was obtained by the immunoSEQ multiplex PCR assay. TCRdb took this table from immuneACCESS and kept in-frame rearrangements with V and J called. Such tables lack part of the clones; where checked against another copy, unresolved V genes explain under half of the gap, and the rest is unexplained. Across this sample there are just over 40,000 clones, with over 90% seen only once. Of the sample, approximately 0.92% is held by the ten largest clones. Ipilimumab was given at 1 mg/kg intravenously on day 1 of selected weeks, and checkpoint therapy started 14 to 28 days after autologous transplant. Nivolumab was given at 3 mg/kg intravenously on day 1 of weeks 1, 4, 7, 10, and every two weeks through week 26. This was a Phase Ib clinical trial that tested ipilimumab plus nivolumab, given as combined checkpoint inhibition, for consolidation following autologous stem cell transplantation.

Study-level results and caveats: The authors stated that profiles of the T cell receptor repertoire, regulatory T cell phenotype and gut microbiota provided a biologic rationale for studying this approach further. Combined checkpoint inhibition appeared tolerable as post-transplant consolidation, according to the authors' conclusion.

On this clone: Its antigen is unknown. The sample holds no much larger clone one base away, and base qualities are not on file.

The rearranged segments are TRBV9 and TRBJ2-5, with TRBD1 identical over 9 junction bases. The material was PBMCs, obtained in a trial of ipilimumab plus nivolumab as post-transplant consolidation. This clonotype was sampled from a male donor with multiple myeloma. The CDR3 corresponds to CASSPRQGETETQYF. At the DNA level, the sequence is TGTGCCAGCAGCCCTCGACAGGGGGAGACGGAGACCCAGTACTTC.